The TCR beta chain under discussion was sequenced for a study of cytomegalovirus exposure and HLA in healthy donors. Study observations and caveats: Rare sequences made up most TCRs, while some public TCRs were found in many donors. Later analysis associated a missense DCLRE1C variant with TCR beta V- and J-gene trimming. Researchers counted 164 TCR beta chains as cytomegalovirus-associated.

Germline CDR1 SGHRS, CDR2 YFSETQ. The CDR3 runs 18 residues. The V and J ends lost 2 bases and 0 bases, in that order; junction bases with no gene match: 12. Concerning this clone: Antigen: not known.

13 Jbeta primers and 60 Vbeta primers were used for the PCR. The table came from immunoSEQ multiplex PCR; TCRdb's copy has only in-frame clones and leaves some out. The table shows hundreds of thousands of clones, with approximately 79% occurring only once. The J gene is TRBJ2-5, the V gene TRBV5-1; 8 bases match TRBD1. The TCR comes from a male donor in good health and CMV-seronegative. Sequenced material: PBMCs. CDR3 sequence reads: CASSFRLQGADNQETQYF. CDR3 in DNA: TGCGCCAGCAGCTTTAGACTCCAGGGGGCGGATAACCAAGAGACCCAGTACTTC.